This TCR beta chain was found in a study of response to subunit inactivated influenza vaccine. The length of the CDR3 is 15 residues. Germline CDR1 and CDR2: SEHNR and FQNEAQ (reference sequence). Study-level findings and limits: Each seasonal influenza vaccination recruits few new T cells, the authors suggested.

Of note for this clonotype: Its matching antigen is unknown. One end of the junction fails to match germline, which may point to a read error.

TCRdb passed the RT-PCR reads through MiXCR, listing each CDR3 protein once. The sample consists of approximately 530,000 distinct CDR3 sequences, less than 10% of them appearing once. This chain links TRBV7-9 with TRBJ1-3, with a possible D match to TRBD1 (5 bases). This material consisted of PBMCs from blood, taken around 2 years after vaccination. The sequence came from a man aged 50 to 75 who received an inactivated influenza vaccine. CDR3: CANSFLRQTGNTIYF. CDR3 sequence (DNA): TGTGCCAACAGCTTCTTAAGACAGACTGGAAACACCATATATTTT.